The 19 T cell receptor beta chains below all came from one sample that was sequenced in a study of blood T cell repertoires in COVID-19. Repertoires were generated with immunoSEQ multiplex PCR, while TCRdb's copy carries only in-frame clones and drops some. The sample carries about 310,000 clones, 70% to 90% recorded once. The source material was PBMCs or T cells enriched from blood (not recorded which). The source is a man under 40 who had recovered from COVID-19.

DNA for the CDR3: TGTGCCAGCAGCGTAGCAGGGGGCAGAGATGAAAAACTGTTTTTT. It is translated as CASSVAGGRDEKLFF. This chain joins TRBV9 and TRBJ1-4; 8 bases agree with TRBD1. Germline lookup yields CDR1 SGDLS and CDR2 YYNGEE. This CDR3 has 15 amino acids. V was pared by 0 bases and J by 6 bases, with 4 bases of the junction left unmatched.

The chain combines TRBV25-1 with TRBJ1-1; the match to TRBD1 covers 9 bases. Trimming removed 6 bases from V and 1 base from J; junction bases left unmatched: 12. In germline, CDR1 is MGHDK, CDR2 SYGVNS. This CDR3 is 17 amino acids long. In DNA form, the CDR3 reads TGTGCCAGCAGCGAAACAGGGGGCGCGTGGGGGAACACTGAAGCTTTCTTT. It is translated as CASSETGGAWGNTEAFF.

This chain connects TRBV11-2 to TRBJ2-1; a weak D match, TRBD2 (5 bases). Per germline, CDR1 SGHAT and CDR2 FQNNGV. The ends were cut back, 5 bases at V and 4 bases at J, with 12 bases in the middle. The CDR3 covers 14 residues. DNA of the CDR3: TGTGCCAGCAGCACAGCGGTCCTATACAATGAGCAGTTCTTC. It specifies CASSTAVLYNEQFF.

This chain links TRBV27 with TRBJ1-1; 9 nucleotides align to TRBD1. The CDR3 has 15 amino acids. Germline lookup yields CDR1 MNHEY and CDR2 SMNVEV (reference sequence). J was trimmed by 4 bases and V by 5 bases; bases with no gene match: 8. CDR3 amino acids: CASSLDRGRGTEAFF. CDR3 sequence (DNA): TGTGCCAGCAGTCTCGACAGGGGGAGAGGCACTGAAGCTTTCTTT.

The chain carries TRBV4-2 and TRBJ2-7, with D maybe TRBD1 (6 bases). Trimming shortened V by 1 base and J by 3 bases, and 13 bases separated the two germline ends. CDR1 LGHNA and CDR2 YNFKEQ come from the germline V gene. This CDR3 region has 15 residues. CDR3: CASSQVRQEIYEQYF. The CDR3 region has the DNA TGTGCCAGCAGCCAAGTGAGACAGGAGATCTACGAGCAGTACTTC.

This rearrangement joins TRBV1 to TRBJ2-6; the table's D call, TRBD1, was not checked against the DNA. TRBV1 is a pseudogene. CDR3 length: 17 amino acids. The CDR3 DNA reads TGCACCAGCAGCCGGCAGGGGGTTACACCTGGGGCCAACGTCCTGACTTTC. Translating gives CTSSRQGVTPGANVLTF.

The chain links TRBV6-7 to TRBJ1-5, with no clear D. TRBV6-7 is an open reading frame, and its role is uncertain. V was pared by 3 bases and J by 5 bases, with 17 bases between. The CDR3 runs to 16 residues. CDR3 sequence reads: CASSYSVWQEDQPQHF. Written as DNA, the CDR3 is TGTGCCAGCAGTTATTCCGTGTGGCAGGAGGATCAGCCCCAGCATTTT.

The rearrangement links TRBV4-2 to TRBJ1-3; 9 bases map to TRBD1. There are 17 residues in the CDR3. V lost 0 bases and J lost 3; bases outside the gene matches: 6. The germline V gene encodes CDR1 LGHNA and CDR2 YNFKEQ. For the CDR3, the DNA is TGTGCCAGCAGCCAAGATTCTACAGGGGGCATTGGAAACACCATATATTTT. Amino acids: CASSQDSTGGIGNTIYF.

This clone appeared a few times. The chain carries TRBV11-3 and TRBJ2-2, with 7 bases that match TRBD1. CDR1 SGHNT and CDR2 YENEEA come from the germline V gene. CDR3 length: 16 residues. Trimming removed 5 bases from V and 2 bases from J; junction bases left unmatched: 8. CDR3 bases: TGTGCCAGCAGCAATCCCACAGGGGTAAACACCGGGGAGCTGTTTTTT. The encoded protein is CASSNPTGVNTGELFF.

The CDR3 nucleotides are TGTGCCACCAGTGATTTGCTAGCACGCTACGAGCAGTACTTC. The encoded protein is CATSDLLARYEQYF. This chain uses TRBV24-1 with TRBJ2-7, with D tentatively TRBD2 (5 bases). The V end was cut by 0 bases, the J end by 3 bases, with 8 bases between. The CDR3 is 14 amino acids. Germline loops: CDR1 KGHDR, CDR2 SFDVKD.

This clone appeared once. The chain combines TRBV5-1 with TRBJ1-4; D may be TRBD1 (5 bases). The CDR3 loop spans 16 amino acids. CDR1 and CDR2 (germline): SGHRS, YFSETQ. The V and J ends lost 2 bases and 3 bases respectively, with 14 bases between them. CDR3 in DNA: TGCGCCAGCAGCTTAGGGGTGGCAGGACCTAATGAAAAACTGTTTTTT. This sequence encodes CASSLGVAGPNEKLFF.

The chain uses TRBV3-1 (or the pseudogene TRBV3-2) and TRBJ1-4, with TRBD1 matching over 8 bases. The trim removed 1 base at V and 6 bases at J, leaving 4 bases unmatched. CDR1 LGHDT and CDR2 YNNKEL come from the germline V gene (reference sequence). The CDR3 spans 15 residues. For the CDR3, the DNA is TGTGCCAGCAGCCAAGTGACAGGGGTTGATGAAAAACTGTTTTTT. Protein: CASSQVTGVDEKLFF.

V usage is TRBV7-2 and J usage is TRBJ1-5, with TRBD1 matching over 10 bases. The CDR3 is 15 amino acids. From germline, CDR1 is SGHTA and CDR2 FQGNSA. Trimming removed 3 bases from V and 7 bases from J; junction bases left unmatched: 6. The DNA for the CDR3 is TGTGCCAGCAGCTTGGGGACAGGGGTAAACCAGCCCCAGCATTTT. Its protein is CASSLGTGVNQPQHF.

This chain uses TRBV27 with TRBJ2-7; possibly TRBD2 for D (6 bases). CDR3 size: 13 residues. CDR1 MNHEY and CDR2 SMNVEV come from the germline V gene (reference sequence). V was cut by 3 bases and J by 3 bases, with 9 bases left in between. The CDR3 nucleotides are TGTGCCAGCAGTTTCTTGGAGGGCTACGAGCAGTACTTC. Translating gives CASSFLEGYEQYF.

The chain recombines TRBV6-5 with TRBJ2-3; D is uncertain. Germline lookup yields CDR1 MNHEY and CDR2 SVGAGI. There are 13 residues in the CDR3. Trimming removed 2 bases at V and 4 bases at J, with 7 bases between. CDR3 DNA sequence: TGTGCCAGCAGTTACCCCCCCTCAGATACGCAGTATTTT. It translates to CASSYPPSDTQYF.

The chain recombines TRBV30 with TRBJ1-1; D is unclear. V was pared by 2 bases and J by 0 bases, with 7 bases between. The germline gives CDR1 GTSNPN, CDR2 SVGIG (reference sequence). This CDR3 has 13 residues. CDR3 loop: CAWSFQVNTEAFF. DNA of the CDR3: TGTGCCTGGAGTTTTCAGGTGAACACTGAAGCTTTCTTT.

About this clone itself: The same CDR3 arises from other DNA sequences in this sample as well. V usage is TRBV19 and J usage is TRBJ1-1; unclear D gene. Trimming stripped 3 bases from V and 1 base from J, with 6 bases between. Germline CDR1 and CDR2: LNHDA and SQIVND (reference sequence). This CDR3 has 13 amino acids. The CDR3 protein is CASSISGNTEAFF. CDR3 nucleotide sequence: TGTGCCAGTAGTATTTCAGGGAACACTGAAGCTTTCTTT.

CDR3 protein: CASSTGSTGNYGYTF. CDR3 DNA: TGTGCCAGCAGCACCGGGTCGACAGGGAACTATGGCTACACCTTC. The V call is TRBV7-9, the J call TRBJ1-2, with 7 bases that match TRBD1. Germline V gene sequence: CDR1 SEHNR, CDR2 FQNEAQ (reference sequence). The CDR3 loop spans 15 amino acids. V gave up 5 bases and J gave up 2 bases; unmatched junction bases: 8.

This sequence joins TRBV7-8 and TRBJ1-1, with no clear D. Trimming stripped 5 bases from V and 3 bases from J, with 13 bases between. CDR1 and CDR2 (germline): SGHVS, FQNEAQ. The CDR3 contains 14 residues. CDR3 sequence: CASSPKWRDTEAFF. In DNA, the CDR3 is TGTGCCAGCAGCCCAAAATGGCGGGACACTGAAGCTTTCTTT.